One sample yielded the 14 T cell receptor beta chains listed below, sequenced in a study of blood T cells in healthy people across ages. A J-beta primer mix and a sample-barcoded 5' primer were used in a second PCR of roughly 7 to 12 cycles. TCRdb itself ran the 5' RACE reads through MiXCR, one entry per CDR3 protein. The sample shows under 850,000 distinct CDR3 sequences, around 36% of them seen only once. Source material: blood. The receptors were gathered from a young man in good health.

V is TRBV30 and J is TRBJ2-3; 12 bases agree with TRBD2. CDR1 is GTSNPN, CDR2 SVGIG, per germline (reference sequence). The CDR3 runs to 12 residues. After removal of 8 bases from V and 5 bases from J, the junction contained 2 bases not matched to a gene. CDR3 nucleotide sequence: TGTGCCAGGGGACTAGCGGGAGATACGCAGTATTTT. This sequence encodes CARGLAGDTQYF. Together with reference TRBV30 and TRBJ2-3, the CDR3 gives the full variable domain: SQTIHQWPATLVQPVGSPLSLECTVEGTSNPNLYWYRQAAGRGLQLLFYSVGIGQISSEVPQNLSASRPQDRQFILSSKKLLLSDSGFYLCARGLAGDTQYFGPGTRLTVL.

The sample holds many counts of this clonotype. The chain carries TRBV4-3 and TRBJ2-3; 8 bases align to TRBD1. The CDR3 has 16 amino acids. Germline trimming cut 0 bases from V and 4 bases from J; bases unmatched to any gene: 6. CDR1 is LGHNA, CDR2 YSLEER, per germline. The CDR3: CASSQEKTGDADTQYF. Written as DNA, the CDR3 is TGCGCCAGCAGCCAAGAAAAGACAGGGGATGCAGATACGCAGTATTTT.

In nucleotides, the CDR3 is TGTGCCAGCAGTTCGGACAATCAGGTGGCTGGCTACACCTTC. Its protein product is CASSSDNQVAGYTF. This chain connects TRBV2 to TRBJ1-2, with a weak D call TRBD1 (5 bases). Germline V gene sequence: CDR1 SNHLY, CDR2 FYNNEI. Trimming shortened V by 5 bases and J by 7 bases, and 17 bases separated the two germline ends. The CDR3 runs 14 residues.

Only a few counts were recorded for this clonotype. The chain uses TRBV20-1 and TRBJ2-7; D not certain. The V gene lost 3 bases and the J gene lost 2 bases, with 8 bases spanning the gap. Germline CDR1 DFQATT, CDR2 SNEGSKA (reference sequence). The CDR3 totals 12 residues. In DNA, the CDR3 is TGCAGTGCTAGGGAAGGCCCCTACGAGCAGTACTTC. Its protein product is CSAREGPYEQYF.

The table lists this clonotype with a few counts. The rearrangement links TRBV29-1 to TRBJ2-3; either TRBD1 or TRBD2 may fit D (5 bases each). Per the germline V gene, CDR1 is SQVTM and CDR2 is ANQGSEA. Trimming removed 4 bases from V and 1 base from J, with 21 bases in between. The CDR3 consists of 17 residues. CDR3 DNA: TGCAGCGTTGTATCGGTGGGGACCCGCTTTGGCACAGATACGCAGTATTTT. Protein sequence: CSVVSVGTRFGTDTQYF.

The chain combines TRBV7-9 with TRBJ1-1; D remains ambiguous. The CDR3 covers 14 residues. The germline gives CDR1 SEHNR, CDR2 FQNEAQ (reference sequence). Trimming left V 1 base short and J 5 bases short, with 11 bases between. The CDR3 loop reads CASSLESGLTEAFF. Written as DNA, the CDR3 is TGTGCCAGCAGCTTAGAATCGGGGTTGACTGAAGCTTTCTTT.

This clonotype has only a few counts. The CDR3 is CASSRLAPTYNEQFF. Here the CDR3 DNA reads TGTGCCAGCAGCCGACTAGCCCCAACCTACAATGAGCAGTTCTTC. The chain employs TRBV12-3 or TRBV12-4 and TRBJ2-1, with TRBD2 identical over 7 bases. The CDR3 is made up of 15 amino acids. Trimming removed 6 bases from V and 2 bases from J; junction bases left unmatched: 7.

This clonotype showed up just once. The chain couples TRBV6-6 to TRBJ1-4, with D perhaps matching TRBD1 (5 bases). Germline CDR1 reads MNHNY; CDR2 reads SVGAGI (reference sequence). This CDR3 is 15 amino acids long. V gave up 5 bases and J gave up 4 bases, with 14 bases separating them. DNA for the CDR3: TGTGCCAGCAGTCCCCCCCGGACACGTAATGAAAAACTGTTTTTT. Translating gives CASSPPRTRNEKLFF.

This chain uses TRBV29-1 with TRBJ2-1; D might be TRBD1 or TRBD2, each matching 5 bases. V was cut by 6 bases and J by 2 bases, with 14 bases left in between. Germline values: CDR1 SQVTM, CDR2 ANQGSEA. This CDR3 region has 14 residues. CDR3 sequence reads: CSVLPTGPYNEQFF. The DNA for the CDR3 is TGCAGCGTGCTCCCCACGGGGCCCTACAATGAGCAGTTCTTC.

This clonotype was found many times. The CDR3 DNA reads TGTGCCAGCAGCAAGCGGTGGGGGACTAGCTCCTACAATGAGCAGTTCTTC. It is translated as CASSKRWGTSSYNEQFF. The chain carries TRBV7-9 and TRBJ2-1; 8 bases align to TRBD2. The length of the CDR3 is 17 residues. Germline assignment: CDR1 SEHNR and CDR2 FQNEAQ (reference sequence). The V and J ends lost 5 bases and 0 bases, in that order; junction bases with no gene match: 9.

There are a few counts of this clonotype. The chain carries TRBV7-2 and TRBJ2-4; no reliable D call. The CDR3 has 14 residues. Germline CDR1 and CDR2: SGHTA and FQGNSA. V was pared by 7 bases and J by 0 bases, with 10 bases between. The CDR3 sequence: CASTEVPAKNIQYF. The CDR3 bases are TGTGCCAGCACCGAGGTCCCAGCCAAAAACATTCAGTACTTC.

This clonotype appeared many times. The chain has TRBV7-2 and TRBJ1-2, with unresolved D. The length of the CDR3 is 13 residues. V dropped 5 bases and J dropped 8 bases, with 15 bases sitting between them. In germline, CDR1 is SGHTA, CDR2 FQGNSA. The DNA of the CDR3 is TGTGCCAGCAGCCCCCAGCCCGACCGGGGCTACACCTTC. Translated, it gives CASSPQPDRGYTF.

V gene TRBV24-1 combines with J gene TRBJ2-1; maybe TRBD1 (6 bases). The V end was cut by 4 bases, the J end by 4 bases, with 13 bases between. Germline values: CDR1 KGHDR, CDR2 SFDVKD. The CDR3 loop spans 15 amino acids. CDR3: CATSDPGQQYNEQFF. The CDR3 DNA follows: TGTGCCACCAGTGACCCCGGACAGCAATACAATGAGCAGTTCTTC.

This clonotype was picked up a small number of times. The V call is TRBV4-2, the J call TRBJ2-3, with TRBD1 matching 9 bases. Per germline, CDR1 LGHNA and CDR2 YNFKEQ. The CDR3 is 17 residues long. Trimming removed 1 base from V and 1 base from J; junction bases left unmatched: 6. DNA of the CDR3: TGTGCCAGCAGCCAAGCCCTCCGGGACAGGGGCACAGATACGCAGTATTTT. This encodes CASSQALRDRGTDTQYF.